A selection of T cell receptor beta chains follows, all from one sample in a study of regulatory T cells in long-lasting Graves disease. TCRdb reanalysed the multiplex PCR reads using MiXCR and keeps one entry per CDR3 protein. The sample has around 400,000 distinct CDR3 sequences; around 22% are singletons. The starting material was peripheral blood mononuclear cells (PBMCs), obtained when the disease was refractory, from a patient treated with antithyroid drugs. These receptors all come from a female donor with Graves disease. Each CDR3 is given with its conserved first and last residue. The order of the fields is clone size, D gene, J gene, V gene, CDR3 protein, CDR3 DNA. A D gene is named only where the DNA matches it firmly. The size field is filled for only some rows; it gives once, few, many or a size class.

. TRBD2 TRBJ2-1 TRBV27 CASGELAGLPAKNEQFF TGTGCCAGCGGGGAGTTAGCGGGCCTTCCCGCGAAGAATGAGCAGTTCTTC
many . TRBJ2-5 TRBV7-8 CASSLASLQETQYF TGTGCCAGCAGCTTAGCTAGTCTCCAAGAGACCCAGTACTTC
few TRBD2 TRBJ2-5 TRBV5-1 CASSLDGRTSSETQYF TGCGCCAGCAGCTTGGACGGGAGGACTAGTAGCGAGACCCAGTACTTC
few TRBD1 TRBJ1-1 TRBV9 CASSVEQGEYTEAFF TGTGCCAGCAGCGTAGAACAGGGGGAATACACTGAAGCTTTCTTT
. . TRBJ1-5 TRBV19 CASSIMRQAFNQPQHF TGTGCCAGTAGTATCATGAGACAGGCTTTCAATCAGCCCCAGCATTTT
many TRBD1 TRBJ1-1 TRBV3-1 CASSRLNRGPNTEAFF TGTGCCAGCAGCCGACTTAACAGGGGGCCGAACACTGAAGCTTTCTTT
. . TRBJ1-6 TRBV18 CASCRGPTNSPLHF TGTGCCAGTTGTCGGGGCCCGACAAATTCACCCCTCCACTTT
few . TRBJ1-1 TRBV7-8 CASSLFSGLNTEAFF TGTGCCAGCAGCTTATTTTCAGGGTTGAACACTGAAGCTTTCTTT
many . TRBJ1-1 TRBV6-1 CASRPLKNTEAFF TGTGCCAGCAGGCCTTTGAAGAACACTGAAGCTTTCTTT
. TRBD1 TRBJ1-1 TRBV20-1 CSARDPATGITEAFF TGCAGTGCTAGAGATCCCGCGACAGGGATCACTGAAGCTTTCTTT
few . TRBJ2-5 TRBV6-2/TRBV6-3 CATKAETQYF TGTGCCACCAAGGCGGAGACCCAGTACTTC
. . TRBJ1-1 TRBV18 CASSMVSPEAFF TGTGCCAGCTCTATGGTTAGCCCTGAAGCTTTCTTT
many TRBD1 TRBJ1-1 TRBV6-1 CASTKGQVDTEAFF TGTGCCAGCACCAAGGGACAGGTAGACACTGAAGCTTTCTTT
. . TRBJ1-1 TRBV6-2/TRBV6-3 CASSYNSDMNTEAFF TGTGCCAGCAGTTATAATAGTGACATGAACACTGAAGCTTTCTTT
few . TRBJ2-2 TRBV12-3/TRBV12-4 CASSLPGQTIAGELFF TGTGCCAGCAGTTTACCAGGACAAACGATAGCCGGGGAGCTGTTTTTT
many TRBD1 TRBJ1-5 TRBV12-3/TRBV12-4 CASSKDRGSNQPQHF TGTGCCAGCAGCAAAGACAGGGGGTCTAATCAGCCCCAGCATTTT
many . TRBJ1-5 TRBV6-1 CASTNGGGLGQPQHF TGTGCCAGCACCAACGGGGGAGGATTGGGTCAGCCCCAGCATTTT
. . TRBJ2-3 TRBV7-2 CASSLAEGGATQYF TGTGCCAGCAGCTTAGCGGAAGGCGGAGCGACGCAGTATTTT
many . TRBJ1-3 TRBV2 CASLWDAASGNTIYF TGTGCCAGCCTGTGGGACGCCGCCTCTGGAAACACCATATATTTT
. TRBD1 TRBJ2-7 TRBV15 CATSRAKRTGLLDEQYF TGTGCCACCAGCAGAGCGAAACGGACAGGGCTTTTGGACGAGCAGTACTTC
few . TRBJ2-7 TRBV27 CASRPRGAGSAYEQYF TGTGCCAGCAGACCACGCGGAGCAGGGAGCGCCTACGAGCAGTACTTC
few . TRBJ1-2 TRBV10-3 CAISERQVRYGYTF TGTGCCATCAGTGAACGGCAGGTGCGCTATGGCTACACCTTC
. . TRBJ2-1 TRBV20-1 CSALLRGARFF TGCAGTGCCTTACTACGTGGGGCACGGTTCTTC
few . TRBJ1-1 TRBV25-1 CASSGAQAFF TGTGCCAGCAGTGGGGCCCAAGCTTTCTTT
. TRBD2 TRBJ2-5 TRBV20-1 CSAASGLAGGGLFQETQYF TGCAGTGCTGCTTCAGGGCTAGCGGGAGGGGGACTGTTCCAAGAGACCCAGTACTTC
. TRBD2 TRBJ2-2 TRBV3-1 CASSQDGLAGVAGELFF TGTGCCAGCAGCCAAGATGGACTAGCGGGAGTTGCCGGGGAGCTGTTTTTT
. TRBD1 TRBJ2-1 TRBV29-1 CSAPGQGTVYNEQFF TGCAGCGCCCCGGGACAGGGCACGGTCTACAATGAGCAGTTCTTC
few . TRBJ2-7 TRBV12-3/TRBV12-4 CASSLADIYEQYF TGTGCCAGCAGTTTAGCAGATATCTACGAGCAGTACTTC
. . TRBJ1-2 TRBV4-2 CASSHTGQRGTGGYTF TGTGCCAGCAGCCACACCGGACAAAGGGGGACTGGTGGCTACACCTTC
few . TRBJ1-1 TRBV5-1 CASSLGSTVNTEAFF TGCGCCAGCAGCTTGGGATCGACAGTGAACACTGAAGCTTTCTTT
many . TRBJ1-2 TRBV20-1 CSATIGTNYGYTF TGCAGTGCTACCATCGGGACAAACTATGGCTACACCTTC
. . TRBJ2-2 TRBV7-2 CASSLVRSHTGELFF TGTGCCAGCAGCTTAGTTAGGTCCCACACCGGGGAGCTGTTTTTT
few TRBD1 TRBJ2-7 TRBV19 CASSSGQGASYEQYF TGTGCCAGTAGCTCCGGACAGGGGGCGTCCTACGAGCAGTACTTC
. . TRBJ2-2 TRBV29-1 CSVAPRGATGELFF TGCAGCGTTGCCCCCAGGGGCGCAACCGGGGAGCTGTTTTTT
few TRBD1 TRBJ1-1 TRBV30 CAWGTGGREAFF TGTGCCTGGGGGACAGGGGGAAGAGAAGCTTTCTTT
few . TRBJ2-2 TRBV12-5 CASGLVLSRSELGPGELFF TGTGCTAGTGGTTTGGTACTTTCTCGGTCCGAACTAGGCCCCGGGGAGCTGTTTTTT
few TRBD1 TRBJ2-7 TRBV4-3 CASSRNHGTGYEQYF TGCGCCAGCAGCCGAAACCACGGGACAGGCTACGAGCAGTACTTC
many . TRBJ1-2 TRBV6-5 CASSYLSGYTF TGTGCCAGCAGTTATCTCAGCGGCTACACCTTC
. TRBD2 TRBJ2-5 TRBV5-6 CASSLATSGSAQETQYF TGTGCCAGCAGCTTGGCCACTAGCGGGAGCGCCCAAGAGACCCAGTACTTC
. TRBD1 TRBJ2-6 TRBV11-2 CASTPNQGEAGANVLTF TGTGCCAGCACCCCTAACCAGGGGGAAGCTGGGGCCAACGTCCTGACTTTC
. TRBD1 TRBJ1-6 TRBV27 CASSFLQGGSSYNSPLHF TGTGCCAGCAGTTTCCTTCAGGGGGGGAGCTCCTATAATTCACCCCTCCACTTT
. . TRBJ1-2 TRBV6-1 CASSDGLHNYGYTF TGTGCCAGCAGTGATGGGCTTCACAACTATGGCTACACCTTC
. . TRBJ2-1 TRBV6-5 CASSYKPVSYNEQFF TGTGCCAGCAGTTATAAACCGGTCTCCTACAATGAGCAGTTCTTC
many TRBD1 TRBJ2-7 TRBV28 CASSLTGAGEQYF TGTGCCAGCAGCTTGACAGGGGCCGGGGAGCAGTACTTC
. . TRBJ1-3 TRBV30 CAWSDRGTSGNTIYF TGTGCCTGGAGTGACCGGGGTACCTCTGGAAACACCATATATTTT
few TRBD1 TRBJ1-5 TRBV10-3 CAISGDRGPNQPQHF TGTGCCATCAGTGGGGACAGGGGGCCCAATCAGCCCCAGCATTTT
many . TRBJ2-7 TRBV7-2 CASSLSGYEQYF TGTGCCAGCAGTTTATCAGGGTACGAGCAGTACTTC